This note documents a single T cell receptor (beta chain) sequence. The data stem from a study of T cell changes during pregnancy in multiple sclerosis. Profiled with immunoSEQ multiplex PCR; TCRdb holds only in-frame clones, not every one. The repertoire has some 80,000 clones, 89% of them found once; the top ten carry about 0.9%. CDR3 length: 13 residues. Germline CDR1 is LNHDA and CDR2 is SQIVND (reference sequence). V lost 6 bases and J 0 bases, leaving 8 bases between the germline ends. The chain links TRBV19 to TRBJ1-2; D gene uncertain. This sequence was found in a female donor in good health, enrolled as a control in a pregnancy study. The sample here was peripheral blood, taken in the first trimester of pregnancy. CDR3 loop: CASRESSNYGYTF. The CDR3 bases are TGTGCCAGTAGGGAGTCCTCTAACTATGGCTACACCTTC. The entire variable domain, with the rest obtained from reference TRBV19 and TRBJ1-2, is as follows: DGGITQSPKYLFRKEGQNVTLSCEQNLNHDAMYWYRQDPGQGLRLIYYSQIVNDFQKGDIAEGYSVSREKKESFPLTVTSAQKNPTAFYLCASRESSNYGYTFGSGTRLTVV.